What follows are 11 T cell receptor beta chains derived from one specimen sequenced in a study of post-analysis software for immune sequencing data. The study's findings and limits: Roughly five TRBV segments, including TRBV5-6, TRBV5-1 and TRBV20-1, were more frequent in patients than controls.

The antigens of these receptors remain unknown. Unique molecular identifiers had been added to the TCR beta cDNA libraries. TCRdb re-called the PCR reads with MiXCR, one entry per CDR3 protein. Of roughly 180,000 distinct CDR3 sequences listed, around 30% are singletons. The sequencing input was blood. The receptors derive from a girl aged 10 to 17 with multiple sclerosis.

This rearrangement joins TRBV2 to TRBJ2-1; 8 nucleotides agree with TRBD2. Germline V lookup: CDR1 SNHLY, CDR2 FYNNEI. The CDR3 spans 14 residues. Trimming took 8 bases from V and 10 from J; bases not matched to a gene: 13. The CDR3 DNA sequence: TGTGCCAGCGTCCTACTAGCGGAGGGGGAGGAGCAGTTCTTC. Its translation is CASVLLAEGEEQFF.

This sequence joins TRBV7-2 and TRBJ2-5; D is unresolved. The V end was cut by 3 bases, the J end by 5 bases, with 22 bases between. There are 17 residues in the CDR3. Germline CDR1 reads SGHTA; CDR2 reads FQGNSA. The chain's CDR3 is CASSLDGRESLYETQYF. CDR3 nucleotide sequence: TGTGCCAGCAGCTTGGACGGACGCGAGTCATTGTATGAGACCCAGTACTTC.

The chain links TRBV5-1 to TRBJ2-3; no definite D call. V was trimmed by 6 bases and J by 2 bases, leaving 10 bases between them. The CDR3 covers 13 residues. The germline V gene encodes CDR1 SGHRS and CDR2 YFSETQ. The CDR3 loop is CASTSEITDTQYF. In nucleotides, the CDR3 is TGCGCCAGCACCAGCGAGATCACAGATACGCAGTATTTT.

The genes are TRBV13 and TRBJ2-2; possible D gene TRBD2, 6 bases. The CDR3 extends over 17 amino acids. The germline V gene encodes CDR1 PRHDT and CDR2 FYEKMQ (reference sequence). Trimming removed 4 bases from V and 4 bases from J, with 19 bases in between. The CDR3 bases are TGTGCCAGCAGCTCCCTAACGGGACTTGTGACCACCGGGGAGCTGTTTTTT. Encoded protein: CASSSLTGLVTTGELFF.

This chain uses TRBV5-1 with TRBJ2-3; D may correspond to TRBD1 or TRBD2 (5 bases each). The CDR3 loop spans 15 amino acids. Germline loops: CDR1 SGHRS, CDR2 YFSETQ. Trimming stripped 5 bases from V and 6 bases from J, with 19 bases between. The CDR3 spells CASRIGTWGADTQYF. In nucleotides, the CDR3 is TGCGCCAGCAGGATAGGGACCTGGGGTGCCGATACGCAGTATTTT.

This clonotype was found a few times. The chain couples TRBV29-1 to TRBJ1-3; perhaps TRBD1 as D (5 bases). Between the trimmed V and J ends, which lost 1 base and 0 bases, there was a span of 13 bases. Germline assignment: CDR1 SQVTM and CDR2 ANQGSEA. CDR3 length: 16 residues. The CDR3 region has the DNA TGCAGCGTTGAAGGACGGGGCGGTCACTCTGGAAACACCATATATTTT. It is translated as CSVEGRGGHSGNTIYF.

CDR3: CASSSGNRDELNEQFF. For the CDR3, the DNA is TGCGCCAGCAGCTCGGGGAACCGGGACGAGCTAAATGAGCAGTTCTTC. V gene TRBV5-1 combines with J gene TRBJ2-1; D may be TRBD1 or TRBD2 (5 bases each). This CDR3 spans 16 amino acids. Germline V CDR1 and CDR2: SGHRS, YFSETQ. Trimming shortened V by 3 bases and J by 7 bases, and 20 bases separated the two germline ends.

At least ten counts were recorded for this clonotype. The chain carries TRBV29-1 and TRBJ2-7, with D perhaps TRBD1 (5 bases). Germline lookup yields CDR1 SQVTM and CDR2 ANQGSEA. V lost 3 bases and J lost 0, with 6 bases in between. This CDR3 contains 12 residues. The CDR3 sequence is CSVDQGSYEQYF. CDR3 in DNA: TGCAGCGTTGACCAGGGCTCCTACGAGCAGTACTTC.

This clonotype was seen a single time. This sequence may be a read error, since a much larger clone differs from it by one base. The V gene is TRBV20-1, the J gene TRBJ2-3; no firm D call. The germline CDR1 and CDR2 sequences are DFQATT and SNEGSKA (reference sequence). V lost 5 bases and J lost 6, with 12 bases in between. The CDR3 spans 12 residues. CDR3 residues: CSARLKWDTQYF. The CDR3 region has the DNA TGCAGTGCTCGATTAAAGTGGGATACGCAGTATTTT.

V gene TRBV7-2 combines with J gene TRBJ2-3; D uncertain. There are 14 residues in the CDR3. Germline V gene data show CDR1 as SGHTA and CDR2 as FQGNSA. Trimming pared 2 bases from V and 1 base from J, leaving 7 bases between. CDR3 bases: TGTGCCAGCAGCTTACACGCGGGCACAGATACGCAGTATTTT. It yields the protein CASSLHAGTDTQYF.

Of note for this clonotype: A read error is possible here, since a much larger clone lies one base away. This chain links TRBV11-2 with TRBJ1-2; no firm D call. CDR3 length: 15 amino acids. CDR1 is SGHAT and CDR2 is FQNNGV in the germline V gene. With 6 bases removed from V and 0 bases from J, the gap between germline ends came to 14 bases. CDR3 sequence (DNA): TGTGCCAGCAGACAACGGGAGGCAGCTAACTATGGCTACACCTTC. Translated: CASRQREAANYGYTF.